Here is one TCR beta chain with its context. This specimen belongs to a study of blood T cell repertoires in COVID-19. Study details: Samples of COVID-19 (acute and convalescent) were obtained from the United States, Italy and Spain.

Original processing methods: Quantification of nucleated cells was approximated via reference gene primer amplification. Generated by immunoSEQ multiplex PCR, the TCRdb table keeps only in-frame clones and is missing some. The DNA gave D and trimming, while V, J and clone size come from that table. The data show some 330,000 clones, 85% to 90% seen once. V lost 4 bases, J lost 8 bases, and 3 bases stayed unmatched. This CDR3 region has 14 residues. The germline gives CDR1 LNHDA, CDR2 SQIVND (reference sequence). Enrolled through a virtual design, the participants were between about 18 and 89 years of age and came from 24 US areas. All recovered Cohort 3 donors got two negative PCRs, got clearance, or saw symptom resolution.

This TCR came from a man younger than 45 who had recovered from COVID-19. Specimen: PBMCs or T cells enriched from blood (not recorded which). This chain connects TRBV19 to TRBJ1-6; 9 bases line up with TRBD1. CDR3 region: CASSRGTGYSPLHF. The DNA for the CDR3 is TGTGCCAGTAGTAGAGGGACAGGGTATTCACCCCTCCACTTT.